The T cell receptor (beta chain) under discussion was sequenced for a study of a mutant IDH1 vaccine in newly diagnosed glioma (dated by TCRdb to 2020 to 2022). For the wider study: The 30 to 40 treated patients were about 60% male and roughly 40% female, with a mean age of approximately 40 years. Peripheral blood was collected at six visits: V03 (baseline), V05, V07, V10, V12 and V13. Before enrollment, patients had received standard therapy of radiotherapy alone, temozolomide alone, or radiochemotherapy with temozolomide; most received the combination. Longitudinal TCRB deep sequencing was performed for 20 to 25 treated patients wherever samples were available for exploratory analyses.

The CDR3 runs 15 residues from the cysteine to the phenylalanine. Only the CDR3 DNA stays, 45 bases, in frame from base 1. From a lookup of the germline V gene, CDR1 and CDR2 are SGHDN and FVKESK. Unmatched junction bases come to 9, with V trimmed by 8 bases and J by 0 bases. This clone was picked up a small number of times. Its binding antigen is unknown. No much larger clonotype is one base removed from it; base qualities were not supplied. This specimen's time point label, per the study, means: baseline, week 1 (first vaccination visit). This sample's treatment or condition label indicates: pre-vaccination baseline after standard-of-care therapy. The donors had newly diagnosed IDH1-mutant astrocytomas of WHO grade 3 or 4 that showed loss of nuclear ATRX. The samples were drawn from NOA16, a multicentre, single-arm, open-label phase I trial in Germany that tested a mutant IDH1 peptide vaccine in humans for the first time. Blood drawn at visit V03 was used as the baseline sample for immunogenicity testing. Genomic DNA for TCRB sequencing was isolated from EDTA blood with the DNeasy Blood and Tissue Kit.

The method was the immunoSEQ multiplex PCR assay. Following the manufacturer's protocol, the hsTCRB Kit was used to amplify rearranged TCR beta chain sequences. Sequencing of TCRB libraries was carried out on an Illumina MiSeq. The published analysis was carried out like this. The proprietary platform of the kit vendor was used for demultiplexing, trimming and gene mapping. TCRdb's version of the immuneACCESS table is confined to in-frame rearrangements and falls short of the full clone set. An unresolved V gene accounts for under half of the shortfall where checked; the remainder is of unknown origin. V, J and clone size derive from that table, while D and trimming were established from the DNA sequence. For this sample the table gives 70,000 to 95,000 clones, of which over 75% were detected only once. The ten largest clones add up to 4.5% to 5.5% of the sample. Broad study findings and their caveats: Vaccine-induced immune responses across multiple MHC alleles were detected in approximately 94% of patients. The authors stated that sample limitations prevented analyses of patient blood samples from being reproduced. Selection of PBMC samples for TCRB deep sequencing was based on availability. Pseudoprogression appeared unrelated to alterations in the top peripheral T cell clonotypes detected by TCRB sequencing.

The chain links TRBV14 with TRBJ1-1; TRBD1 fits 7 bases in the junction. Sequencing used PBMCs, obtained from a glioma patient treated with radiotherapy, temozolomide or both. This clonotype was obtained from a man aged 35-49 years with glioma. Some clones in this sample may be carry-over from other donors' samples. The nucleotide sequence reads TGTGCCAGCCAAGTGCCCGGGACAGTGAACACTGAAGCTTTCTTT. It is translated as CASQVPGTVNTEAFF.